This T cell receptor (beta chain) appears in the sequencing data of a study of vaccination effects on CD4 cells after COVID-19. Assay used: immunoSEQ multiplex PCR; TCRdb lists only in-frame clones, some missing. The sample carries some 41,000 clones, about 66% recorded once. The CDR3 is made up of 12 amino acids. Trimming left V 5 bases short and J 2 bases short, with 5 bases between. Germline CDR1 and CDR2: SEHNR and FQNEAQ (reference sequence). Using viral peptide pools, the ViraFEST assay grew out antigen-specific CD4+ T cells prior to sequencing. On roughly day 10 of culture, CD4+ T cells were separated out. Nobody among the vaccine recipients had prior SARS-CoV-2 infection (nucleocapsid antibodies were negative). About this clone: Antigen specificity is unknown.

Source: CD4+ T cells from PBMCs cultured with HCoV-OC43 spike peptides, taken before COVID-19 vaccination. Subset of the sample: HCoV-OC43 spike overlapping peptide pool stimulation. This clonotype originated in a human donor who received a COVID-19 vaccine. The V call is TRBV7-9, the J call TRBJ2-3; D is uncertain. CDR3 sequence: CASSQLTDTQYF. CDR3 nucleotides: TGTGCCAGCAGCCAGCTCACAGATACGCAGTATTTT.